The clone carrying this T cell receptor (beta chain) came up once. Recovery meant two consecutive negative NP/OP PCR tests, professional clearance, or resolved symptoms. The record originates from a study of blood T cell repertoires in COVID-19. The V gene's germline CDR1 is LGHNT and CDR2 FRNRAP. With 3 bases removed from V and 1 base from J, the gap between germline ends came to 9 bases. The CDR3 sequence is 14 residues long. Original processing notes: Amplification of reference gene primers was used by the study to estimate nucleated cell counts. Measured with immunoSEQ multiplex PCR; TCRdb has only the in-frame clones, and not every one. That table furnishes V, J and clone size, whereas the DNA furnished D and trimming. The sample records about 480,000 clones, 88% being singletons.

Sequenced: PBMCs or T cells enriched from blood (not recorded which). This rearrangement joins TRBV12-5 to TRBJ1-1; D remains ambiguous. This clonotype originated in a woman in her sixties or seventies who had recovered from COVID-19. The CDR3 loop is CASGFRPWNTEAFF. CDR3 coding DNA: TGTGCTAGTGGTTTCAGGCCTTGGAACACTGAAGCTTTCTTT.